Shown below are 10 T cell receptor beta chains from a single sample sequenced in a study of T cell responses to AZD1222 COVID-19 vaccine. Libraries were prepared by immunoSEQ multiplex PCR; TCRdb keeps only in-frame clonotypes and omits some of them. This sample has around 67,000 clones, with roughly 84% found just once. This material consisted of peripheral blood, taken on day 0 of AZD1222 vaccination. The receptors originated from an adult in good health.

This chain connects TRBV3-1 (or the pseudogene TRBV3-2) to TRBJ2-7, with D perhaps matching TRBD1 (5 bases). CDR1 and CDR2 (germline): LGHDT, YNNKEL (reference sequence). The CDR3 is made up of 16 amino acids. V lost 4 bases, J lost 2 bases, and 18 bases lay in between. In DNA, the CDR3 is TGTGCCAGCAGCCTTCCCCCCCAGGTACAGGCCTACGAGCAGTACTTC. Residues: CASSLPPQVQAYEQYF.

The genes are TRBV4-2 and TRBJ2-3, with D possibly being TRBD2 (6 bases). The length of the CDR3 is 15 residues. Deletions cut 2 bases from V and 11 bases from J, with 20 bases between. Looked up from germline, CDR1 is LGHNA and CDR2 is YNFKEQ. CDR3 region: CASSQFRDSLFGQYF. CDR3 DNA: TGTGCCAGCAGCCAATTCCGGGACTCCCTGTTTGGGCAGTATTTT.

This chain uses TRBV12-3 or TRBV12-4 with TRBJ2-5, with D hard to call. The CDR3 runs 13 residues. V was trimmed by 6 bases and J by 4 bases, leaving 12 bases between them. The CDR3 region is CASRPIDIETQYF. In nucleotides, the CDR3 is TGTGCCAGCAGGCCGATTGATATAGAGACCCAGTACTTC.

The chain couples TRBV2 to TRBJ2-7; 10 positions agree with TRBD1. CDR1 SNHLY and CDR2 FYNNEI come from the germline V gene. This CDR3 region has 17 residues. J gave up 3 bases and V 5 bases, and 13 bases lay outside the gene matches. The CDR3 reads CASSFLLPGQGLYEQYF. For the CDR3, the DNA is TGTGCCAGCAGTTTTCTGCTTCCGGGACAGGGGCTCTACGAGCAGTACTTC.

The rearrangement joins TRBV4-1 to TRBJ1-2, with 12 bases identical to TRBD1. The CDR3 is made up of 20 amino acids. Germline V gives CDR1 MGHRA, CDR2 YSYEKL. The V and J ends lost 1 base and 2 bases, in that order; junction bases with no gene match: 14. The CDR3 region has the DNA TGCGCCAGCAGCCAAGCCCAACCTCGATGGGACAGGGGGCGGAACTATGGCTACACCTTC. It codes for CASSQAQPRWDRGRNYGYTF.

Here the CDR3 reads CASSYLKGASDTQYF. Written as DNA, the CDR3 is TGTGCCAGCAGTTACTTAAAGGGAGCATCAGATACGCAGTATTTT. This chain connects TRBV6-2 or TRBV6-3 to TRBJ2-3; D perhaps matches TRBD2 (5 bases). Germline V gene data show CDR1 as MNHEY and CDR2 as SVGEGT. Trimming left V 1 base short and J 4 bases short, with 12 bases between. The CDR3 is made up of 15 amino acids.

Sample share makes this clone medium-sized. This sequence joins TRBV7-9 and TRBJ2-7; 8 bases map to TRBD2. CDR3 length equals 15 residues. V shed 6 bases and J 3 bases; nucleotides not matched to a gene: 10. Germline V lookup: CDR1 SEHNR, CDR2 FQNEAQ (reference sequence). CDR3 loop: CASSLAGGVGYEQYF. For the CDR3, the DNA is TGTGCCAGCAGTCTTGCGGGGGGAGTTGGCTACGAGCAGTACTTC.

The V and J genes are TRBV19 and TRBJ1-3, with no clear D. The germline V gene has CDR1 LNHDA and CDR2 SQIVND (reference sequence). V was trimmed by 2 bases and J by 3 bases, leaving 8 bases between them. This CDR3 comprises 14 residues. The CDR3 DNA is TGTGCCAGTAGTATAACTCGGCTTGGAAACACCATATATTTT. Translating it yields CASSITRLGNTIYF.

V is TRBV5-1 and J is TRBJ2-7; D ambiguous. Trimming pared 0 bases from V and 6 bases from J, leaving 13 bases between. Germline assignment: CDR1 SGHRS and CDR2 YFSETQ. There are 14 residues in the CDR3. The CDR3 DNA is TGCGCCAGCAGCTTGGTGGGCTTGTTGAGCGAGCAGTACTTC. Residues: CASSLVGLLSEQYF. The full variable domain, with the rest looked up from reference TRBV5-1 and TRBJ2-7, is KAGVTQTPRYLIKTRGQQVTLSCSPISGHRSVSWYQQTPGQGLQFLFEYFSETQRNKGNFPGRFSGRQFSNSRSEMNVSTLELGDSALYLCASSLVGLLSEQYFGPGTRLTVT.

The chain recombines TRBV20-1 with TRBJ1-6; D gene ambiguous. Trimming pared 3 bases from V and 0 bases from J, leaving 9 bases between. The CDR3 is 15 amino acids. The germline CDR1 and CDR2 sequences are DFQATT and SNEGSKA (reference sequence). CDR3: CSASSPVSYNSPLHF. In DNA, the CDR3 is TGCAGTGCTAGTTCCCCGGTCTCCTATAATTCACCCCTCCACTTT.